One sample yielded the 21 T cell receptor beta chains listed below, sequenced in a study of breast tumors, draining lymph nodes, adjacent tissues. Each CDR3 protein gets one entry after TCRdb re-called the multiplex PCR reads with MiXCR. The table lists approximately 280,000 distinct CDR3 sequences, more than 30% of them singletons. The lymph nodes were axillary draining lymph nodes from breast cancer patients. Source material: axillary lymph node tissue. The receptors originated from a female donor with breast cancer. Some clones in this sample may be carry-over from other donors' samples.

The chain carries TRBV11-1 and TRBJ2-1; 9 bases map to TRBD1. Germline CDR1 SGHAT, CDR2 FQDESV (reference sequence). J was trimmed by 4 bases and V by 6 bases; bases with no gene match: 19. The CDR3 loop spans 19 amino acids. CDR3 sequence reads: CASRFRGTGSPSGYNEQFF. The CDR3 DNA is TGTGCCAGCAGGTTCCGAGGGACAGGGTCCCCCTCGGGTTACAATGAGCAGTTCTTC.

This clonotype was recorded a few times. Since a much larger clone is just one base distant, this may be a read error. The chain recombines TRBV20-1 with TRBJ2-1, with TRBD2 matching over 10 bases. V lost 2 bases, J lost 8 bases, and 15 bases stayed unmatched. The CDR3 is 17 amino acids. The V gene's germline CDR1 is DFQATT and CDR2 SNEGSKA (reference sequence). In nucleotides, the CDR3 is TGCAGTGCTAGAATGAAGCGGGAGGGCCCTATTAGCGATGAGCAGTTCTTC. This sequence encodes CSARMKREGPISDEQFF.

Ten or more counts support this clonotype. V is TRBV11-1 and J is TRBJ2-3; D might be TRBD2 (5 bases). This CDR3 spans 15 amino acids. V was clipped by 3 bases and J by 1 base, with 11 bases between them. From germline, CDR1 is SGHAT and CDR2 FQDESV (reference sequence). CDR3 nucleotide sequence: TGTGCCAGCAGCTTCGACGGGAAGGGCACAGATACGCAGTATTTT. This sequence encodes CASSFDGKGTDTQYF.

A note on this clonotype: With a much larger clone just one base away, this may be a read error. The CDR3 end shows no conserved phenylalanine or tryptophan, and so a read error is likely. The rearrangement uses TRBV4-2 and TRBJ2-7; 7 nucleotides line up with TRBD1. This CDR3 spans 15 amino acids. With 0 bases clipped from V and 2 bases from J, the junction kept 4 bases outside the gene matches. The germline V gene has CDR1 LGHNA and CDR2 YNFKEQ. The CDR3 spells CASSQEQGSAYEQYL. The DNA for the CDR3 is TGTGCCAGCAGCCAAGAACAGGGGTCAGCCTACGAGCAGTACCTC.

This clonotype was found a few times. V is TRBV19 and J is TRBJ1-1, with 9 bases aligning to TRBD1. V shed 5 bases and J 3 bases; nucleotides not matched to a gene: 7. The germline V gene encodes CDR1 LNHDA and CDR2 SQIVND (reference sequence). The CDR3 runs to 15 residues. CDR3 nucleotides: TGTGCCAGTAGTCCATACAGGGGGCCTGACACTGAAGCTTTCTTT. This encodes CASSPYRGPDTEAFF.

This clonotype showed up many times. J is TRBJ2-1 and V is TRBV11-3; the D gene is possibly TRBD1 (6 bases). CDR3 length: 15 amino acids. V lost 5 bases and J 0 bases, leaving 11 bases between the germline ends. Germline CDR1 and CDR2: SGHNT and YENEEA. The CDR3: CASSDGQSSYNEQFF. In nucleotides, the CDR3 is TGTGCCAGCAGCGACGGACAGAGCTCCTACAATGAGCAGTTCTTC.

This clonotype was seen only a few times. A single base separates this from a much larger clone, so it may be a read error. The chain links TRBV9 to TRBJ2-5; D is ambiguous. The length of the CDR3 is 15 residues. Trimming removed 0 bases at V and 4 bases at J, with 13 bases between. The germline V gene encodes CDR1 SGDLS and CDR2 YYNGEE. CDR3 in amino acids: CASSVEGGIRETQYF. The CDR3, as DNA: TGTGCCAGCAGCGTAGAAGGTGGGATCCGAGAGACCCAGTACTTC.

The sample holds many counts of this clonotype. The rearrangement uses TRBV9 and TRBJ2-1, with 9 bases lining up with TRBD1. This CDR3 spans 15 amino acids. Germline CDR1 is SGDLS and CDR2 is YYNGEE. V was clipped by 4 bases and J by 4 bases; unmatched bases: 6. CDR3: CASSPRDRDYNEQFF. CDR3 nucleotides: TGTGCCAGCAGCCCCCGGGACAGGGATTACAATGAGCAGTTCTTC. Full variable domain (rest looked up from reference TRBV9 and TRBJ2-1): DSGVTQTPKHLITATGQRVTLRCSPRSGDLSVYWYQQSLDQGLQFLIQYYNGEERAKGNILERFSAQQFPDLHSELNLSSLELGDSALYFCASSPRDRDYNEQFFGPGTRLTVL.

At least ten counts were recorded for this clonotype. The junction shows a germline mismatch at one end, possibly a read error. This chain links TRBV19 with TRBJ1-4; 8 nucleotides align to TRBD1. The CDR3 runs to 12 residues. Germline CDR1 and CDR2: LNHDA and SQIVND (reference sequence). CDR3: CASSIVGGQGHF. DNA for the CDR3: TGTGCCAGTAGTATAGTTGGAGGACAGGGTCATTTT.

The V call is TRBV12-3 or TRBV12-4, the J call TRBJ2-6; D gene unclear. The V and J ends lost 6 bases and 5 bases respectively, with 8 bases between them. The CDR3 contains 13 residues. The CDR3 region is CASRGGRANVLTF. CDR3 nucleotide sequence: TGTGCCAGCAGGGGTGGCAGGGCCAACGTCCTGACTTTC.

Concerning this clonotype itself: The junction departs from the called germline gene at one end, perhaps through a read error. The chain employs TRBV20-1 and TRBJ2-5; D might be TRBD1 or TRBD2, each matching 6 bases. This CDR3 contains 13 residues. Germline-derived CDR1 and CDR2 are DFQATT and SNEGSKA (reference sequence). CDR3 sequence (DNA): TGTAGTGCGACTCACGGGGGCCTAGGGACCCAGTACTTC. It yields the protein CSATHGGLGTQYF.

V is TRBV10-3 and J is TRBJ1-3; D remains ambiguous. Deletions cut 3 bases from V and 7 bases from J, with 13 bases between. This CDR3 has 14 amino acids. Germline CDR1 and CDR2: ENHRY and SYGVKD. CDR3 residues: CAISDHGRRNTIYF. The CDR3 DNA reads TGTGCCATCAGTGATCACGGGAGGAGGAACACCATATATTTT.

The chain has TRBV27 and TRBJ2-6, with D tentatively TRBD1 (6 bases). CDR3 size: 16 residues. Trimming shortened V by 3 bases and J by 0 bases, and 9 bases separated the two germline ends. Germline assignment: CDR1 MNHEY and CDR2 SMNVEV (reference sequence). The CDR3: CASSFRGNSGANVLTF. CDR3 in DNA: TGTGCCAGCAGTTTCAGGGGCAACTCTGGGGCCAACGTCCTGACTTTC.

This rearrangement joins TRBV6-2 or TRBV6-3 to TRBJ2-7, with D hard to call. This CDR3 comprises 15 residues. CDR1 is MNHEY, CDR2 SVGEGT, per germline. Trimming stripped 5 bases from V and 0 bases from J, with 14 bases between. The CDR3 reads CASSPNKLSSYEQYF. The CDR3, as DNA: TGTGCCAGCAGTCCTAACAAGCTAAGCTCCTACGAGCAGTACTTC.

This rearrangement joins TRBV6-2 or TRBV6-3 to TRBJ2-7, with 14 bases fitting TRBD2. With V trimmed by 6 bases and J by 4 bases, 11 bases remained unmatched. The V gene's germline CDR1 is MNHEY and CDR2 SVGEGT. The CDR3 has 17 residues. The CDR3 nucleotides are TGTGCCAGCAGACTGACGACTAGCGGGAGGGCCTCATACGAGCAGTACTTC. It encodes CASRLTTSGRASYEQYF.

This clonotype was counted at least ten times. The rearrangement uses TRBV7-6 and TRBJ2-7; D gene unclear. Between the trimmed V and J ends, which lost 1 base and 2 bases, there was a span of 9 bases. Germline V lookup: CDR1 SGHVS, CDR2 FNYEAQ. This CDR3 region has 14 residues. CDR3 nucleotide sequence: TGTGCCAGCAGCTTAGACGGGCCTACCTACGAGCAGTACTTC. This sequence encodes CASSLDGPTYEQYF.

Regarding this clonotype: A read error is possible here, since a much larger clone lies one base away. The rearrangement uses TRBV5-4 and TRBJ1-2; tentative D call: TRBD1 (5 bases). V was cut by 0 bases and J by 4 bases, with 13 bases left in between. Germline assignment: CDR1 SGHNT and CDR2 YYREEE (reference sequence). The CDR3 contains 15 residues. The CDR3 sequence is CASSLEAADIYGYTF. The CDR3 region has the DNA TGTGCCAGCAGCTTGGAGGCAGCGGACATCTATGGCTACACCTTC.

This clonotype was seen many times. The CDR3 DNA follows: TGCAGTGCTTCTAGCGGGAGAGGGACAGATACGCAGTATTTT. Protein sequence: CSASSGRGTDTQYF. The V call is TRBV20-1, the J call TRBJ2-3; 10 bases agree with TRBD2. Unmatched junction bases numbered 5, after V lost 5 bases and J lost 3 bases. CDR3 length equals 14 residues. CDR1 and CDR2 from the germline V gene are DFQATT and SNEGSKA (reference sequence).

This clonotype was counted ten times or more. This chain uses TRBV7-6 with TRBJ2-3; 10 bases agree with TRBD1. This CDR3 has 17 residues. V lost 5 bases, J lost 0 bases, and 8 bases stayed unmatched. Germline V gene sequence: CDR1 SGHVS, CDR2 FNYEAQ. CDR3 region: CASSGPGTGESTDTQYF. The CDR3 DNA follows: TGTGCCAGCAGCGGACCCGGGACAGGGGAGAGCACAGATACGCAGTATTTT. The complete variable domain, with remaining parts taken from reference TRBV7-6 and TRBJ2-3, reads GAGVSQSPRYKVTKRGQDVALRCDPISGHVSLYWYRQALGQGPEFLTYFNYEAQQDKSGLPNDRFSAERPEGSISTLTIQRTEQRDSAMYRCASSGPGTGESTDTQYFGPGTRLTVL.

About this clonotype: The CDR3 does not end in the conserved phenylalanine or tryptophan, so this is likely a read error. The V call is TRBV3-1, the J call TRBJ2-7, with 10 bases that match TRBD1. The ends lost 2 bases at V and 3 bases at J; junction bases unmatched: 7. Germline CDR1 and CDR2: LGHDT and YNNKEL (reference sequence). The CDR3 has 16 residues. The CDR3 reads CASSQLPGTGDYEQYL. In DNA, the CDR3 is TGTGCCAGCAGCCAATTGCCCGGGACAGGGGACTACGAGCAGTACCTC.

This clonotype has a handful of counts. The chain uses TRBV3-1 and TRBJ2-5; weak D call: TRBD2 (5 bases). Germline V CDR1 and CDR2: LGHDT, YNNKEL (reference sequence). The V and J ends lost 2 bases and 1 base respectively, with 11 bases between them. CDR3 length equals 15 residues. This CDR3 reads CASSQFASSQETQYF. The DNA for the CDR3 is TGTGCCAGCAGCCAATTTGCTAGCAGCCAAGAGACCCAGTACTTC.